The clone carrying this T cell receptor beta chain was found a few times. Its antigen remains unknown. The data originate from a study of CD8+ T cells in alopecia areata. Study context: Each day, treated patients took oral tofacitinib twice, at 5 to 10 mg per dose. Tofacitinib ran 6 to 18 months, followed by 6 months off drug. Findings and limits, study-wide: Scalp samples also contribute reads from the resident alphabeta T cells found in normal skin.

Sequencing templates came from extracted RNA that was reverse transcribed into cDNA. This table comes from immunoSEQ multiplex PCR, and its TCRdb copy is limited to in-frame clones, with some not included. This sample has 100,000 to 150,000 clones, with 50% to 60% found just once. CDR1 and CDR2 from the germline V gene are MNHEY and SMNVEV (reference sequence). The V and J ends lost 5 bases and 5 bases, in that order; junction bases with no gene match: 9. The CDR3 sequence is 15 residues long. The TCR was taken from a human donor with alopecia areata. The chain employs TRBV27 and TRBJ2-5; 9 bases match TRBD1. The specimen was CD4+ T cells sorted from blood, collected at week 0. The CDR3 reads CASSPRTGALETQYF. The CDR3 region has the DNA TGTGCCAGCAGTCCCAGGACAGGGGCCCTGGAGACCCAGTACTTC.